The 21 T cell receptor beta chains in this list originate from one sample, sequenced in a study of blood T cells in healthy people across ages. PCR was performed a second time for roughly 6 to 12 cycles using a sample-barcoded 5' primer and a J-beta primer mix. TCRdb itself ran the 5' RACE reads through MiXCR, one entry per CDR3 protein. The table shows about 780,000 distinct CDR3 sequences, with 35% to 50% occurring only once. The sequenced material came from blood. These TCRs come from an elderly man in good health.

V and J are TRBV10-3 and TRBJ2-7; D gene ambiguous. V was clipped by 2 bases and J by 0 bases, with 2 bases between them. This CDR3 spans 12 amino acids. The germline CDR1 and CDR2 sequences are ENHRY and SYGVKD. DNA of the CDR3: TGTGCCATCAGTGAGGCCTCCTACGAGCAGTACTTC. Its translation: CAISEASYEQYF.

The J gene is TRBJ2-5, the V gene TRBV7-8; the match to TRBD2 covers 8 bases. The CDR3 is 15 residues long. V trimming: 0 bases; J trimming: 11 bases; junction bases outside the gene matches: 11. Germline lookup yields CDR1 SGHVS and CDR2 FQNEAQ. The CDR3 sequence: CASSLAGLVYNEQYF. Written as DNA, the CDR3 is TGTGCCAGCAGCTTAGCGGGACTAGTTTACAATGAGCAGTACTTC.

V is TRBV5-1 and J is TRBJ2-1, with 13 bases matching TRBD2. This CDR3 has 16 residues. V lost 4 bases to trimming and J lost 4 bases; unmatched junction nucleotides: 5. Germline V CDR1 and CDR2: SGHRS, YFSETQ. The CDR3 bases are TGCGCCAGCAGCACCACGACTAGCGGGGGGTACAATGAGCAGTTCTTC. Residues: CASSTTTSGGYNEQFF.

The chain employs TRBV20-1 and TRBJ2-5, with 11 bases aligning to TRBD2. V lost 3 bases, J lost 5 bases, and 11 bases stayed unmatched. The CDR3 extends over 16 amino acids. Germline-derived CDR1 and CDR2 are DFQATT and SNEGSKA (reference sequence). The CDR3 is CSASLAGGLIGETQYF. DNA for the CDR3: TGCAGTGCTAGCCTAGCGGGAGGACTTATTGGGGAGACCCAGTACTTC.

This clonotype was seen only a few times. The chain carries TRBV20-1 and TRBJ2-1; D unclear. V lost 5 bases and J lost 9, with 8 bases in between. Germline values: CDR1 DFQATT, CDR2 SNEGSKA (reference sequence). CDR3 size: 10 residues. The CDR3 bases are TGCAGTGCTGGAAGGAGTGAGCAGTTCTTC. Its translation: CSAGRSEQFF.

The rearrangement joins TRBV28 to TRBJ2-7, with TRBD1 matching 11 bases. The CDR3 is 14 residues long. The trim removed 7 bases at V and 5 bases at J, leaving 7 bases unmatched. Germline loops: CDR1 MDHEN, CDR2 SYDVKM. DNA of the CDR3: TGTGCCAGCAAGACCGGGACAGGGGGGGACGAGCAGTACTTC. This sequence encodes CASKTGTGGDEQYF.

In regard to this clonotype: A read error is possible here, since a much larger clone lies one base away. The chain recombines TRBV10-3 with TRBJ2-5, with 7 positions matching TRBD2. This CDR3 has 14 residues. Germline V lookup: CDR1 ENHRY, CDR2 SYGVKD. CDR3 nucleotides: TGTGCCGTCAGCCAAACCGGGGGGCAAGAGACCCAGTACTTC. Protein: CAVSQTGGQETQYF.

The rearrangement links TRBV5-6 to TRBJ2-7; 10 bases map to TRBD1. Germline V gene data show CDR1 as SGHDT and CDR2 as YYEEEE. CDR3 length: 15 residues. V shed 4 bases, J shed 2 bases, and the junction held 6 bases outside the gene matches. DNA of the CDR3: TGTGCCAGCAGCCAGCGGGACAGGGGCACCTACGAGCAGTACTTC. Amino acids: CASSQRDRGTYEQYF. Complete variable domain (other parts from reference TRBV5-6 and TRBJ2-7): DAGVTQSPTHLIKTRGQQVTLRCSPKSGHDTVSWYQQALGQGPQFIFQYYEEEERQRGNFPDRFSGHQFPNYSSELNVNALLLGDSALYLCASSQRDRGTYEQYFGPGTRLTVT.

The chain recombines TRBV27 with TRBJ2-5; 8 bases align to TRBD1. The CDR3 has 13 amino acids. Trimming cost V 6 bases and J 5 bases; bases outside gene matches: 5. CDR1 and CDR2 (germline): MNHEY, SMNVEV (reference sequence). CDR3 DNA: TGTGCCAGCAGATGGACAGGGTTGGAGACCCAGTACTTC. It is translated as CASRWTGLETQYF.

This clonotype came up a few times. The rearrangement joins TRBV5-5 to TRBJ1-2, with 9 bases that match TRBD1. V trimming: 4 bases; J trimming: 8 bases; junction bases outside the gene matches: 12. CDR3 length: 15 residues. From germline, CDR1 is SGHKS and CDR2 YYEKEE (reference sequence). The CDR3, as DNA: TGTGCCAGCAGCCATGGAGATCTAACAGGGGGCGGCTACACCTTC. Translated: CASSHGDLTGGGYTF.

In the case of this clonotype: A read error is likely, as this CDR3 ends without the conserved phenylalanine or tryptophan. The V and J genes are TRBV5-1 and TRBJ2-5; D is uncertain. CDR1 is SGHRS, CDR2 YFSETQ, per germline. This CDR3 region has 12 residues. With 4 bases removed from V and 2 bases from J, the gap between germline ends came to 6 bases. DNA for the CDR3: TGCGCCAGCAGCCTACATCAAGAGACCCAGTACTTA. This sequence encodes CASSLHQETQYL.

J is TRBJ1-2 and V is TRBV3-1; D is unclear. V was cut by 0 bases and J by 4 bases, with 15 bases left in between. CDR3 length equals 16 residues. CDR1 LGHDT and CDR2 YNNKEL come from the germline V gene (reference sequence). The CDR3 nucleotides are TGTGCCAGCAGCCAAGATGATCTCCGATTTCGCTATGGCTACACCTTC. It translates to CASSQDDLRFRYGYTF.

Details on this clonotype: The conserved final phenylalanine or tryptophan is absent from the CDR3, which likely points to a read error. The V call is TRBV7-9, the J call TRBJ2-4, with 10 bases matching TRBD2. Trimming at V came to 5 bases and at J to 5 bases, leaving 12 bases not matched to a gene. Germline CDR1 and CDR2: SEHNR and FQNEAQ (reference sequence). This CDR3 spans 17 amino acids. This CDR3 is CASSPPKREGVENIQYV. In DNA form, the CDR3 reads TGTGCCAGCAGCCCACCAAAGCGGGAGGGCGTGGAAAACATTCAGTACGTC.

This clonotype appeared a single time. This may come from a read error, since a much larger clone is one base off. V usage is TRBV11-2 and J usage is TRBJ2-1; 10 positions agree with TRBD2. The tail of the sequence fits TRBJ2-7 better, so the J call may be wrong. This CDR3 has 21 amino acids. CDR1 and CDR2 (germline): SGHAT, FQNNGV. CDR3 in amino acids: CASSFFPGGGLAPGSYNEQYF. The CDR3 DNA sequence: TGTGCCAGCAGCTTCTTCCCCGGTGGGGGACTAGCGCCGGGCTCCTACAATGAGCAGTACTTC.

This clonotype showed up many times. The chain couples TRBV10-3 to TRBJ2-1; 10 bases map to TRBD2. V shed 6 bases, J shed 15 bases, and the junction held 14 bases outside the gene matches. There are 14 residues in the CDR3. Germline CDR1 and CDR2: ENHRY and SYGVKD. CDR3 residues: CAISGASGSPWAFF. Written as DNA, the CDR3 is TGTGCCATCAGCGGAGCTAGCGGGAGTCCATGGGCGTTCTTC.

V gene TRBV7-2 combines with J gene TRBJ2-1, with D perhaps matching TRBD1 (6 bases). The V end was cut by 2 bases, the J end by 7 bases, with 15 bases between. Germline CDR1 is SGHTA and CDR2 is FQGNSA. This CDR3 comprises 15 residues. CDR3 loop: CASSLQGQELNEQFF. CDR3 coding DNA: TGTGCCAGCAGCTTACAGGGACAAGAGCTAAATGAGCAGTTCTTC.

The gene calls are TRBV7-2 and TRBJ2-1; 10 bases line up with TRBD2. Germline CDR1 SGHTA, CDR2 FQGNSA. V dropped 5 bases and J dropped 7; count of bases not matched to a gene: 5. CDR3 size: 14 residues. The CDR3 here is CASSQLAGINEQFF. The CDR3 nucleotides read TGTGCCAGCAGCCAACTAGCGGGAATAAATGAGCAGTTCTTC. The full variable domain, rest sourced from reference TRBV7-2 and TRBJ2-1, is GAGVSQSPSNKVTEKGKDVELRCDPISGHTALYWYRQSLGQGLEFLIYFQGNSAPDKSGLPSDRFSAERTGGSVSTLTIQRTQQEDSAVYLCASSQLAGINEQFFGPGTRLTVL.

The J gene is TRBJ2-5, the V gene TRBV12-3 or TRBV12-4; D gene uncertain. The CDR3 is 10 residues long. V was cut by 8 bases and J by 4 bases, with 5 bases left in between. In nucleotides, the CDR3 is TGTGCCAGCGCTCGAGAGACCCAGTACTTC. Its protein product is CASARETQYF.

The rearrangement uses TRBV2 and TRBJ2-7, with 10 bases identical to TRBD2. V lost 8 bases and J lost 7; bases outside the gene matches: 11. The length of the CDR3 is 14 residues. CDR1 is SNHLY, CDR2 FYNNEI, per germline. The CDR3 DNA reads as TGTGCCAGCCATGAACTAGCGGGACACAATGAGCAGTACTTC. Translation: CASHELAGHNEQYF.

The CDR3 sequence: CASSRGQVVMNTEAFF. As DNA, the CDR3 is TGTGCCAGCAGCAGGGGACAGGTCGTCATGAACACTGAAGCTTTCTTT. This chain links TRBV5-8 with TRBJ1-1; 8 bases fit TRBD1. Trimming removed 4 bases from V and 0 bases from J; junction bases left unmatched: 8. This CDR3 has 16 amino acids. Germline loops: CDR1 SGHTS, CDR2 YDEGEE.

The rearrangement uses TRBV11-2 and TRBJ2-1, with 12 bases matching TRBD2. Per germline, CDR1 SGHAT and CDR2 FQNNGV. V was clipped by 0 bases and J by 9 bases; unmatched bases: 12. CDR3 length: 18 residues. The CDR3 DNA follows: TGTGCCAGCAGCTTAGAAGGCCTAGCGGGAGGGTTTTCTATTGAGCAGTTCTTC. It yields the protein CASSLEGLAGGFSIEQFF.